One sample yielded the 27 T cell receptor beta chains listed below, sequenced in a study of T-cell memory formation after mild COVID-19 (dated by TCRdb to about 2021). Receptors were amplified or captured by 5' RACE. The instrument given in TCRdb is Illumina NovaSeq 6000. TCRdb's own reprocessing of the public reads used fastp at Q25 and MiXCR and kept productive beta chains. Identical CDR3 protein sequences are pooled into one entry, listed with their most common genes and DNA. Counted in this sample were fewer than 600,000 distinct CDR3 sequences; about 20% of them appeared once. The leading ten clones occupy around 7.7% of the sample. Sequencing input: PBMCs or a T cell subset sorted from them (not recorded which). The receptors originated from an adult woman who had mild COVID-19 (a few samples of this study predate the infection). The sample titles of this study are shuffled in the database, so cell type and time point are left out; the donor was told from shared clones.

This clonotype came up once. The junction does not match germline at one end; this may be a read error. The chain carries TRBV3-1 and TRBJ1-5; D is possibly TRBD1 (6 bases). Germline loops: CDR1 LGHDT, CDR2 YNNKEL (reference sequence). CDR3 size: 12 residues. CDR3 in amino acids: CASKQGSEPQNF. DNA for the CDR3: TGTGCCAGCAAACAGGGAAGTGAGCCCCAGAATTTT.

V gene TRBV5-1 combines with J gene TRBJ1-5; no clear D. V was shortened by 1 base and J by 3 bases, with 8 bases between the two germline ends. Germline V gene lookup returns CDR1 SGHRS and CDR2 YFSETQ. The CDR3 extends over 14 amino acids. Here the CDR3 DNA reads TGCGCCAGCAGCTTGTACGGAGACAATCAGCCCCAGCATTTT. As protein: CASSLYGDNQPQHF.

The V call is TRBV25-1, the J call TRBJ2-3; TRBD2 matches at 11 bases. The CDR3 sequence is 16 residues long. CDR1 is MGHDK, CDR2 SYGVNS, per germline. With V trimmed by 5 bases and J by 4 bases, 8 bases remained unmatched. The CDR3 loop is CASSPLTSGGSDTQYF. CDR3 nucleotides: TGTGCCAGCAGTCCCCTCACTAGCGGGGGCTCAGATACGCAGTATTTT.

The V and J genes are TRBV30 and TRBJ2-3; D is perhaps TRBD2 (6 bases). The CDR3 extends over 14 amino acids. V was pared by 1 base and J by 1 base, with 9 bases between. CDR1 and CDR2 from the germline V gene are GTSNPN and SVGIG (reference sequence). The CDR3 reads CAWSAGGGTDTQYF. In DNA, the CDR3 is TGTGCCTGGAGTGCCGGCGGGGGCACAGATACGCAGTATTTT. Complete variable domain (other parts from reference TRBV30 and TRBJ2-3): SQTIHQWPATLVQPVGSPLSLECTVEGTSNPNLYWYRQAAGRGLQLLFYSVGIGQISSEVPQNLSASRPQDRQFILSSKKLLLSDSGFYLCAWSAGGGTDTQYFGPGTRLTVL.

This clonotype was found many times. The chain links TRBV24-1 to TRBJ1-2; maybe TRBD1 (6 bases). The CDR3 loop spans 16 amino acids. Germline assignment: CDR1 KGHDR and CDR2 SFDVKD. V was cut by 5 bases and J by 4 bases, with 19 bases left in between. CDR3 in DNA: TGTGCCACCAGTGCTTCGGGGGAGACAGGACGCTATGGCTACACCTTC. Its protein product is CATSASGETGRYGYTF.

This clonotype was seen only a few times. This chain's CDR3 is CASSPSRGGSVADTQYF. The CDR3 DNA sequence: TGTGCCAGCAGCCCCTCTAGAGGGGGCTCGGTCGCAGATACGCAGTATTTT. The chain combines TRBV7-6 with TRBJ2-3, with 7 bases identical to TRBD1. CDR1 is SGHVS, CDR2 FNYEAQ, per germline. The CDR3 is 17 amino acids. V dropped 5 bases and J dropped 4; count of bases not matched to a gene: 15.

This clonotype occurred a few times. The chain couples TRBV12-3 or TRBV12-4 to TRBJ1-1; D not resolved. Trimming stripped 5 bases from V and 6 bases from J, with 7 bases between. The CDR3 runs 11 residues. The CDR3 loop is CASSPDAEAFF. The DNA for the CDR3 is TGTGCCAGCAGTCCCGACGCTGAAGCTTTCTTT.

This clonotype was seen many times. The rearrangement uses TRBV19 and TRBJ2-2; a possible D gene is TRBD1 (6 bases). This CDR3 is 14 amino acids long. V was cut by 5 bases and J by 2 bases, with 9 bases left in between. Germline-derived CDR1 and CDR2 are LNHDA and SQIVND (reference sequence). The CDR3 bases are TGTGCCAGTAGTCCCGGGACAAACACCGGGGAGCTGTTTTTT. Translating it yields CASSPGTNTGELFF.

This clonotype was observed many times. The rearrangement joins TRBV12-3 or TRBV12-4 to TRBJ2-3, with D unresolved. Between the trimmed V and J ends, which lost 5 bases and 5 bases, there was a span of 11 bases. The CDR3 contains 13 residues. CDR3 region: CASSPPGRDTQYF. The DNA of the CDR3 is TGTGCCAGCAGTCCCCCCGGCCGAGATACGCAGTATTTT.

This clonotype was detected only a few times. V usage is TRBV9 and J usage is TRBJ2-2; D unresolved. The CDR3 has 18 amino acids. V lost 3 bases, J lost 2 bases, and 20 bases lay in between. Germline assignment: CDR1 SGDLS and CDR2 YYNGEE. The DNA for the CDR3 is TGTGCCAGCAGCGCGAGCCCATTCGACTGGACCAACACCGGGGAGCTGTTTTTT. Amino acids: CASSASPFDWTNTGELFF.

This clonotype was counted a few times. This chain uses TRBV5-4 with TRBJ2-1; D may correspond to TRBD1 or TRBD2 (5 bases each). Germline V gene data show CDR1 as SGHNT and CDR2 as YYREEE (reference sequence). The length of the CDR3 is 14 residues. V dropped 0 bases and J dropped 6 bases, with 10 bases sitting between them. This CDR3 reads CASSLEGTRNEQFF. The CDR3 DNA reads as TGTGCCAGCAGCTTGGAGGGGACCCGCAATGAGCAGTTCTTC.

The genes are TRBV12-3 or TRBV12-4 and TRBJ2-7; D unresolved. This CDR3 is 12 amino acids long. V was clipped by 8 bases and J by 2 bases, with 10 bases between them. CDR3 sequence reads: CASAQVAYEQYF. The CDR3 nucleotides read TGTGCCAGCGCGCAGGTAGCCTACGAGCAGTACTTC.

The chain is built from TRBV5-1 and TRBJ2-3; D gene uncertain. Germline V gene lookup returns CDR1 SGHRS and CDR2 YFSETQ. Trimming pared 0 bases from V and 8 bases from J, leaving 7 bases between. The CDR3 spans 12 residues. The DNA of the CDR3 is TGCGCCAGCAGCTTGGTGGGTGGTACGCAGTATTTT. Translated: CASSLVGGTQYF.

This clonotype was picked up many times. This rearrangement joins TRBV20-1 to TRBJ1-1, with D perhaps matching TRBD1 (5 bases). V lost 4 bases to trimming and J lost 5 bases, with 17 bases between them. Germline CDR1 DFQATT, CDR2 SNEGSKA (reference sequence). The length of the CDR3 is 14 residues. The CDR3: CSATMRGGPTEAFF. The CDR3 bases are TGCAGTGCTACAATGCGCGGGGGTCCGACTGAAGCTTTCTTT.

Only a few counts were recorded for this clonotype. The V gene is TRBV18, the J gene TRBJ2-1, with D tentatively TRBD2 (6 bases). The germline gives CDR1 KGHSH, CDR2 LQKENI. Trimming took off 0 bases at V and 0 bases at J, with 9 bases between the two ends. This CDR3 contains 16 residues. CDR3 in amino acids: CASSPPTRASYNEQFF. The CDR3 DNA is TGTGCCAGCTCACCACCGACTAGAGCCTCCTACAATGAGCAGTTCTTC.

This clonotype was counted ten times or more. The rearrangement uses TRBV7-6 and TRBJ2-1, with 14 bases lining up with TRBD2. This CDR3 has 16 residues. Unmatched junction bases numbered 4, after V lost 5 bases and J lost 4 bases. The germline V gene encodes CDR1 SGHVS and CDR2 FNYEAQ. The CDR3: CASSPRTSGGYNEQFF. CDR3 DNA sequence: TGTGCCAGCAGCCCCAGGACTAGCGGGGGGTACAATGAGCAGTTCTTC. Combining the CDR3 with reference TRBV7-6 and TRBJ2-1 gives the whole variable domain GAGVSQSPRYKVTKRGQDVALRCDPISGHVSLYWYRQALGQGPEFLTYFNYEAQQDKSGLPNDRFSAERPEGSISTLTIQRTEQRDSAMYRCASSPRTSGGYNEQFFGPGTRLTVL.

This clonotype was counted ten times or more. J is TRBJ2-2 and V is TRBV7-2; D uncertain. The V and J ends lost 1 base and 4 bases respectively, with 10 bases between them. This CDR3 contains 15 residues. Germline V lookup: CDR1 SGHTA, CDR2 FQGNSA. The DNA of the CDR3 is TGTGCCAGCAGCTTAGGTGTCGCGCGCACCGGGGAGCTGTTTTTT. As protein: CASSLGVARTGELFF.

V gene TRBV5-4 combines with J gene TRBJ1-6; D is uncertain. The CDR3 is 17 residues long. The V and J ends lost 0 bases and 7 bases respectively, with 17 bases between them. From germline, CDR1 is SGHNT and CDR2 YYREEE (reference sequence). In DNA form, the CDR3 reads TGTGCCAGCAGCTTGGAAATTCCGGGTAGGAGGAATTCACCCCTCCACTTT. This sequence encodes CASSLEIPGRRNSPLHF.

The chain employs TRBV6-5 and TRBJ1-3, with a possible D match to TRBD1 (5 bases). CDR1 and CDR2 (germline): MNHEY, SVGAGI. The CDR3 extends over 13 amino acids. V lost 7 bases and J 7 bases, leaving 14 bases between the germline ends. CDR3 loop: CASTSGKANTIYF. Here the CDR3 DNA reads TGTGCCAGCACCTCAGGGAAAGCGAACACCATATATTTT.

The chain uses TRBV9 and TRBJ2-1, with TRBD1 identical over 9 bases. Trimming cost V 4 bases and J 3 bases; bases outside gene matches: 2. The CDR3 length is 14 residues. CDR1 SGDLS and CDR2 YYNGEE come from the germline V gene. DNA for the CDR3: TGTGCCAGCAGCTGGACAGGGGACTACAATGAGCAGTTCTTC. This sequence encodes CASSWTGDYNEQFF.

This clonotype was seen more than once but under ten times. The chain's CDR3 is CASSQEGLAGILHNEQFF. As DNA, the CDR3 is TGCGCCAGCAGCCAAGAGGGACTAGCGGGAATTCTCCACAATGAGCAGTTCTTC. The V gene is TRBV4-3, the J gene TRBJ2-1; 13 bases align to TRBD2. From germline, CDR1 is LGHNA and CDR2 YSLEER. Trimming cost V 0 bases and J 5 bases; bases outside gene matches: 7. The CDR3 runs 18 residues.

CDR3 region: CAISGGQGANYGYTF. The CDR3 DNA reads as TGTGCCATCAGTGGGGGACAGGGGGCCAACTATGGCTACACCTTC. The rearrangement uses TRBV10-3 and TRBJ1-2; 12 bases match TRBD1. Germline CDR1 reads ENHRY; CDR2 reads SYGVKD. After removal of 4 bases from V and 2 bases from J, the junction contained 2 bases not matched to a gene. The CDR3 runs to 15 residues.

DNA for the CDR3: TGTGCCAGCAGCAAACCAAGGATTACTAGCACAGATACGCAGTATTTT. Amino acids: CASSKPRITSTDTQYF. V is TRBV21-1 and J is TRBJ2-3. TRBV21-1 is termed a pseudogene. This CDR3 comprises 16 residues.

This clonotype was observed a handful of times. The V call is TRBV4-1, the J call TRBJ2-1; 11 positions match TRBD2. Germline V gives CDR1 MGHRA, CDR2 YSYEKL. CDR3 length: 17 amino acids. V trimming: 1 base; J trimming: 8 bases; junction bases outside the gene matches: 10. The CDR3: CASSQGPGLAVGDEQFF. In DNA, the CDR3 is TGCGCCAGCAGCCAAGGGCCGGGACTAGCGGTGGGAGATGAGCAGTTCTTC.

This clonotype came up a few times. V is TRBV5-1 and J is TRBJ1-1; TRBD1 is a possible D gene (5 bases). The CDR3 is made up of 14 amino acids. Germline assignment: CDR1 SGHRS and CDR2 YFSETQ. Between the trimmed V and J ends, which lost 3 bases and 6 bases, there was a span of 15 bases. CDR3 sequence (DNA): TGCGCCAGCAGCTCATATCCGGGGGACCCTGAAGCTTTCTTT. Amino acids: CASSSYPGDPEAFF.

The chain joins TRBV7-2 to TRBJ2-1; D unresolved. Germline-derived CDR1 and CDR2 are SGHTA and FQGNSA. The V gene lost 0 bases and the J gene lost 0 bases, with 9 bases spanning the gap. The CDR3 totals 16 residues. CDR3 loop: CASSLADMVSYNEQFF. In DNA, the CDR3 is TGTGCCAGCAGCTTAGCCGACATGGTCTCCTACAATGAGCAGTTCTTC.

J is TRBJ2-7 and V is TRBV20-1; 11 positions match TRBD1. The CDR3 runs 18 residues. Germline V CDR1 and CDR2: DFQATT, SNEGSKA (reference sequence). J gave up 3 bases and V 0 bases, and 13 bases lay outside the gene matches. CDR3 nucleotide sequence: TGCAGTGCTAGAGATCCTGTCCTTTGGACAGGGGGCGGCTACGAGCAGTACTTC. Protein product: CSARDPVLWTGGGYEQYF.